The next 9 T cell receptor beta chains were all read from a single sample in a study of cytomegalovirus exposure and HLA in healthy donors. Assay: immunoSEQ multiplex PCR; the TCRdb copy retains only in-frame clones and omits some. The table records 250,000 to 400,000 clones, approximately 88% of them present only once. The sample comprised PBMCs. The source of these receptors is a man younger than 45 in good health and CMV-seronegative.

This chain uses TRBV27 with TRBJ2-7; D may be TRBD2 (5 bases). Trimming shortened V by 6 bases and J by 0 bases, and 15 bases separated the two germline ends. The germline V gene has CDR1 MNHEY and CDR2 SMNVEV (reference sequence). The CDR3 totals 15 residues. This chain's CDR3 is CASRSARGYSYEQYF. As DNA, the CDR3 is TGTGCCAGCAGGTCTGCACGGGGTTACTCCTACGAGCAGTACTTC.

This clone came up once. This rearrangement joins TRBV6-5 to TRBJ2-7; D possibly corresponds to TRBD1 (6 bases). The germline V and J ends were trimmed by 4 bases and 11 bases, with 15 bases remaining between them. The germline V gene encodes CDR1 MNHEY and CDR2 SVGAGI. CDR3 length equals 12 residues. The CDR3 reads CASSSTGYSEYF. The CDR3 nucleotides are TGTGCCAGCAGTTCAACAGGGTATAGCGAGTACTTC.

J is TRBJ2-7 and V is TRBV4-1; 13 bases are a match to TRBD2. Germline CDR1 is MGHRA and CDR2 is YSYEKL. J was trimmed by 0 bases and V by 1 base; bases with no gene match: 6. This CDR3 spans 18 amino acids. The CDR3 bases are TGCGCCAGCAGCCAAGGGACTAGCGGGGGCGCCAGCTCCTACGAGCAGTACTTC. Its protein product is CASSQGTSGGASSYEQYF.

CDR3 residues: CASSSWSGGMNTEAFF. CDR3 bases: TGTGCCAGCAGCTCTTGGTCGGGGGGCATGAACACTGAAGCTTTCTTT. V gene TRBV7-9 combines with J gene TRBJ1-1; TRBD1 is a possible D gene (6 bases). There are 16 residues in the CDR3. Germline assignment: CDR1 SEHNR and CDR2 FQNEAQ (reference sequence). V lost 4 bases and J lost 0, with 15 bases in between.

The chain employs TRBV25-1 and TRBJ1-5; the D gene is possibly TRBD1 (6 bases). Per germline, CDR1 MGHDK and CDR2 SYGVNS. V lost 0 bases and J lost 6, with 12 bases in between. The length of the CDR3 is 15 residues. This chain's CDR3 is CASSEYGGDTQPQHF. The DNA of the CDR3 is TGTGCCAGCAGTGAATATGGGGGCGACACTCAGCCCCAGCATTTT.

Regarding this clone: In the same sample, other DNA sequences code for this CDR3. The chain carries TRBV7-9 and TRBJ2-1, with TRBD1 as a possible D gene (6 bases). Germline-derived CDR1 and CDR2 are SEHNR and FQNEAQ (reference sequence). V lost 5 bases to trimming and J lost 4 bases, with 9 bases between them. The CDR3 extends over 13 amino acids. The CDR3 DNA reads TGTGCCAGCAGCCCCGGGACATACAATGAGCAGTTCTTC. Protein product: CASSPGTYNEQFF.

This chain uses TRBV27 with TRBJ2-1; TRBD1 is a possible D gene (6 bases). V was shortened by 3 bases and J by 10 bases, with 13 bases between the two germline ends. Germline V lookup: CDR1 MNHEY, CDR2 SMNVEV (reference sequence). CDR3 size: 13 residues. The CDR3 DNA sequence: TGTGCCAGCAGTTTGGGGGCAGGCCCCGAGCAGTTCTTC. Encoded protein: CASSLGAGPEQFF.

This clone was counted only a few times. This chain joins TRBV7-8 and TRBJ1-2; TRBD1 agrees at 8 bases. The CDR3 loop spans 17 amino acids. Germline assignment: CDR1 SGHVS and CDR2 FQNEAQ. J was trimmed by 4 bases and V by 3 bases; bases with no gene match: 13. The DNA for the CDR3 is TGTGCCAGCAGCTTCCGACAGGGGAATACCAGGGCCTATGGCTACACCTTC. Protein: CASSFRQGNTRAYGYTF.

The V call is TRBV19, the J call TRBJ2-7; TRBD1 matches 9 bases. J was trimmed by 3 bases and V by 6 bases; bases with no gene match: 3. This CDR3 region has 13 residues. CDR1 LNHDA and CDR2 SQIVND come from the germline V gene (reference sequence). CDR3 in DNA: TGTGCCAGTAGCCGGGACAGGGACTACGAGCAGTACTTC. This gives the protein CASSRDRDYEQYF.